The 15 T cell receptor beta chains listed next were all sequenced from one sample in a study of blood T cells in healthy people across ages (dated by TCRdb to between 2014 and 2017). Libraries were constructed by 5' RACE. Sequencing instrument: Illumina HiSeq 2500. A second PCR of roughly 7 to 12 cycles was run with a J-beta primer mix and a sample-barcoded 5' primer. The public reads were reprocessed in TCRdb via fastp at Q25 and MiXCR, keeping in-frame beta chains. Each entry merges the rows of one CDR3 protein and shows their most common DNA and genes. This sample lists about 830,000 distinct CDR3 sequences; nearly 60% were detected once. About 20% of the sample belongs to the ten largest clones. Source material: blood. The receptors shown here come from a man aged 25 to 45 in good health.

V is TRBV10-1 and J is TRBJ2-1; D not resolved. The CDR3 runs 12 residues. Germline V lookup: CDR1 WNHNN, CDR2 SYGVQD (reference sequence). The DNA for the CDR3 is TGCGCTTCGGGTAGGTCCTACAATGAGCAGTTCTTC. Translation: CASGRSYNEQFF.

This chain connects TRBV7-3 to TRBJ2-1, with a possible D match to TRBD2 (5 bases). The J call could be wrong; TRBJ2-7 is a better fit for the DNA end. This CDR3 has 16 residues. Germline CDR1 reads SGHTA; CDR2 reads FQGTGA. CDR3 in amino acids: CASSPYLGSSYNEQYF. The CDR3, as DNA: TGTGCCAGCAGTCCTTACCTGGGGAGCTCCTACAATGAGCAGTACTTC.

The V and J genes are TRBV6-6 and TRBJ2-5, with a possible D match to TRBD2 (5 bases). Looked up from germline, CDR1 is MNHNY and CDR2 is SVGAGI (reference sequence). V was clipped by 5 bases and J by 11 bases, with 18 bases between them. This CDR3 spans 13 amino acids. Here the CDR3 reads CASSGSRKNEQYF. The CDR3 DNA reads TGTGCCAGCAGTGGGAGTCGGAAAAATGAGCAGTACTTC.

V and J are TRBV4-2 and TRBJ2-1; perhaps TRBD1 as D (6 bases). This CDR3 has 15 residues. Germline V gives CDR1 LGHNA, CDR2 YNFKEQ. Trimming removed 0 bases from V and 8 bases from J, with 14 bases in between. This CDR3 reads CASSQDWQGHDEQFF. The CDR3 DNA follows: TGTGCCAGCAGCCAAGATTGGCAGGGGCACGATGAGCAGTTCTTC.

The chain employs TRBV9 and TRBJ2-3; D remains unclear. The CDR3 has 15 residues. Trimming left V 0 bases short and J 1 base short, with 9 bases between. Germline loops: CDR1 SGDLS, CDR2 YYNGEE. The CDR3 DNA reads TGTGCCAGCAGCGTAGCAGTAATCGGCACAGATACGCAGTATTTT. Its protein product is CASSVAVIGTDTQYF. The full variable domain, with the rest looked up from reference TRBV9 and TRBJ2-3, is DSGVTQTPKHLITATGQRVTLRCSPRSGDLSVYWYQQSLDQGLQFLIQYYNGEERAKGNILERFSAQQFPDLHSELNLSSLELGDSALYFCASSVAVIGTDTQYFGPGTRLTVL.

The chain is built from TRBV20-1 and TRBJ2-7; TRBD2 agrees at 7 bases. The last part of the DNA fits TRBJ2-5 better; the J call may be wrong. Looked up from germline, CDR1 is DFQATT and CDR2 is SNEGSKA (reference sequence). The CDR3 is made up of 16 amino acids. The CDR3 region has the DNA TGCAGTGCTAGAGATCGGCTAGCGGAGTACCAAGAGACCCAGTACTTC. Encoded protein: CSARDRLAEYQETQYF.

This clonotype occurred a few times. The chain uses TRBV4-2 and TRBJ2-5, with 10 positions matching TRBD1. V dropped 6 bases and J dropped 5; count of bases not matched to a gene: 3. The CDR3 length is 13 residues. Germline V gene lookup returns CDR1 LGHNA and CDR2 YNFKEQ. The CDR3 DNA sequence: TGTGCCAGCAGAGGGACAGGGGCTGAGACCCAGTACTTC. This codes for CASRGTGAETQYF.

The V call is TRBV7-9, the J call TRBJ2-3; tentative D call: TRBD2 (6 bases). Germline assignment: CDR1 SEHNR and CDR2 FQNEAQ (reference sequence). Deletions cut 5 bases from V and 1 base from J, with 13 bases between. The length of the CDR3 is 15 residues. The CDR3 nucleotides read TGTGCCAGCAGCCTCAGAGAGCGGGGCACAGATACGCAGTATTTT. Its translation is CASSLRERGTDTQYF.

For this clonotype: Compared with germline, one end of the junction differs, possibly owing to a read error. The chain is built from TRBV27 and TRBJ2-7, with TRBD2 as a possible D gene (6 bases). The germline V gene encodes CDR1 MNHEY and CDR2 SMNVEV (reference sequence). This CDR3 is 15 amino acids long. In nucleotides, the CDR3 is TGTGCCAGCGGTTTAGGGCTAGCGTTTTCCTACGAGCAGTACTTC. The encoded protein is CASGLGLAFSYEQYF.

This chain uses TRBV18 with TRBJ2-7; TRBD1 matches 8 bases. Losses at the gene ends were 6 bases for V and 7 bases for J; bases not matched to a gene: 8. CDR3 length: 13 residues. Germline CDR1 KGHSH, CDR2 LQKENI. The CDR3 spells CASSTGVNNEQYF. CDR3 coding DNA: TGTGCCAGCTCGACAGGGGTCAACAATGAGCAGTACTTC.

This clonotype is a singleton in its sample. The rearrangement links TRBV12-3 or TRBV12-4 to TRBJ2-3, with 9 nucleotides matching TRBD2. This CDR3 is built from 16 residues. The J segment lost 3 bases and the V segment lost 5 bases, leaving 9 bases of the junction unmatched. The CDR3 sequence: CASSRQRGVRTDTQYF. The CDR3 region has the DNA TGTGCCAGCAGTCGTCAGCGGGGGGTACGAACAGATACGCAGTATTTT.

This clonotype was seen only once. The chain joins TRBV27 to TRBJ2-3; 8 bases align to TRBD2. Germline CDR1 MNHEY, CDR2 SMNVEV (reference sequence). This CDR3 is built from 12 residues. V lost 7 bases to trimming and J lost 7 bases; unmatched junction nucleotides: 4. The CDR3 DNA reads as TGTGCCAGCAAAGCGGGAGTACATACGCAGTATTTT. It codes for CASKAGVHTQYF.

The rearrangement links TRBV20-1 to TRBJ2-7; 12 bases fit TRBD2. The CDR3 is 15 amino acids. The trim removed 3 bases at V and 2 bases at J, leaving 5 bases unmatched. CDR1 DFQATT and CDR2 SNEGSKA come from the germline V gene (reference sequence). CDR3 sequence: CSASPASGGAYEQYF. DNA of the CDR3: TGCAGTGCTAGCCCCGCTAGCGGGGGGGCCTACGAGCAGTACTTC.

The chain employs TRBV6-2 or TRBV6-3 and TRBJ2-5; D remains unclear. V lost 6 bases and J 1 base, leaving 6 bases between the germline ends. The germline V gene encodes CDR1 MNHEY and CDR2 SVGEGT. The CDR3 has 12 amino acids. The CDR3 loop is CASSVFQETQYF. CDR3 nucleotide sequence: TGTGCCAGCAGCGTCTTCCAAGAGACCCAGTACTTC.

This clonotype showed up just once. The V and J genes are TRBV6-2 or TRBV6-3 and TRBJ2-2; 11 positions match TRBD2. Per germline, CDR1 MNHEY and CDR2 SVGEGT. After removal of 8 bases from V and 4 bases from J, the junction contained 6 bases not matched to a gene. The length of the CDR3 is 15 residues. The CDR3 region has the DNA TGTGCCAGCGGTAGCGGGAGGGCCGTCACCGGGGAGCTGTTTTTT. Residues: CASGSGRAVTGELFF.